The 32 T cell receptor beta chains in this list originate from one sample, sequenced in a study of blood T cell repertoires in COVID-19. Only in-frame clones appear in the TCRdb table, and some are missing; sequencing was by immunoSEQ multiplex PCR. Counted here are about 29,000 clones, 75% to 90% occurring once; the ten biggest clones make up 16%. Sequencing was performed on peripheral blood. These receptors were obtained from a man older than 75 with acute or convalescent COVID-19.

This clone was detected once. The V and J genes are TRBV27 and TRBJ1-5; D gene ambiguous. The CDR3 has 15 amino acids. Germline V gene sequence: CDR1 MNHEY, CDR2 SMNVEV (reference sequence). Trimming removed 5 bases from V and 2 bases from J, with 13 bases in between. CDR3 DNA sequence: TGTGCCAGCAGTCCAAGACGGGATGGCAATCAGCCCCAGCATTTT. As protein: CASSPRRDGNQPQHF.

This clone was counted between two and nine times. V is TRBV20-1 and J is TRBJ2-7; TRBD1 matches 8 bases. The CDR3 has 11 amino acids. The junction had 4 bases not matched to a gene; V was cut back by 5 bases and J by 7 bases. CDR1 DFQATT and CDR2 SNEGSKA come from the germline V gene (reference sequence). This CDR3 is CSAGQGWEQYF. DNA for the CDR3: TGCAGTGCTGGACAGGGCTGGGAGCAGTACTTC.

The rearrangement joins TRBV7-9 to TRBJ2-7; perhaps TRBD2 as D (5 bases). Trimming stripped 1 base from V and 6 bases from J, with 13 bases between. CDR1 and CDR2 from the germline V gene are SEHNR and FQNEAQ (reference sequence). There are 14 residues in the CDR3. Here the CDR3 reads CASSLEREQVEQYF. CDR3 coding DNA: TGTGCCAGCAGCTTAGAAAGGGAGCAGGTCGAGCAGTACTTC.

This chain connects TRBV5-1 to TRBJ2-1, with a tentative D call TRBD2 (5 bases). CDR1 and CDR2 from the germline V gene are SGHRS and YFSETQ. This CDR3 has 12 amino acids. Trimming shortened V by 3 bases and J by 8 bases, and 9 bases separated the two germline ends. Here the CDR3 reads CASSSGLDEQFF. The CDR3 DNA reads TGCGCCAGCAGCTCCGGACTCGATGAGCAGTTCTTC.

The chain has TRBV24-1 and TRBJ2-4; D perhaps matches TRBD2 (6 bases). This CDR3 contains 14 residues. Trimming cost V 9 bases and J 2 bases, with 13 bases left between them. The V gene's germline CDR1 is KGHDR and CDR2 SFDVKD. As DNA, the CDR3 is TGTGCCACCGCCGCCGGGAGCACCAAAAACATTCAGTACTTC. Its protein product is CATAAGSTKNIQYF.

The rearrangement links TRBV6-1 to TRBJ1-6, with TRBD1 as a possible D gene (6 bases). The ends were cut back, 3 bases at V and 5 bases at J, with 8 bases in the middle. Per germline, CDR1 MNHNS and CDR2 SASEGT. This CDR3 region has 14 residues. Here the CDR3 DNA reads TGTGCCAGCAGTGACAGGGGCAATAATTCACCCCTCCACTTT. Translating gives CASSDRGNNSPLHF.

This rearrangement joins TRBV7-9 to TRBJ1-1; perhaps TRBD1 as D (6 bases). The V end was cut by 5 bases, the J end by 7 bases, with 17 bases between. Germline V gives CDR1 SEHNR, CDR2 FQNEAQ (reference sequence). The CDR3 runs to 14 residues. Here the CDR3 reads CASSPIGQGSEAFF. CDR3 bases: TGTGCCAGCAGCCCGATAGGGCAGGGGAGTGAAGCTTTCTTT. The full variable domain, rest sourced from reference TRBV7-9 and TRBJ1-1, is DTGVSQNPRHKITKRGQNVTFRCDPISEHNRLYWYRQTLGQGPEFLTYFQNEAQLEKSRLLSDRFSAERPKGSFSTLEIQRTEQGDSAMYLCASSPIGQGSEAFFGQGTRLTVV.

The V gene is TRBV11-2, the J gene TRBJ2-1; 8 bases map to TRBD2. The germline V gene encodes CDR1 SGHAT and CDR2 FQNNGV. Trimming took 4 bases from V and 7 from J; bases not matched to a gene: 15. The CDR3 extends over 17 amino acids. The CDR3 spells CASSYLFGRGARNEQFF. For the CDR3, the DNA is TGTGCCAGCAGCTATCTCTTTGGGCGGGGGGCGCGGAATGAGCAGTTCTTC.

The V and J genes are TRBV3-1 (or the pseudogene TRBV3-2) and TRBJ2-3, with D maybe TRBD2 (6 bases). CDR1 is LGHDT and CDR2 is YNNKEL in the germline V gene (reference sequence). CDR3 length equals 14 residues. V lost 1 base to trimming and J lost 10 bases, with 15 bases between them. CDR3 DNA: TGTGCCAGCAGCCAAGCCAGCCGGGGGAAGGCGCAGTATTTT. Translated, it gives CASSQASRGKAQYF.

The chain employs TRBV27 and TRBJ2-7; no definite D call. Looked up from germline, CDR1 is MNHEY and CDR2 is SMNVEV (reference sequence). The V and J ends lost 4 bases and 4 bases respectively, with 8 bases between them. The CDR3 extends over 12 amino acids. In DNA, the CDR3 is TGTGCCAGCAGTTCATCAGCTTACGAGCAGTACTTC. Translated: CASSSSAYEQYF.

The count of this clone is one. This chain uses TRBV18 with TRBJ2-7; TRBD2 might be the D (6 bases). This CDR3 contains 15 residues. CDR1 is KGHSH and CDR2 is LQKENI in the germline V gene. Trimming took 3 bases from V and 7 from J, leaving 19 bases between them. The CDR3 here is CASSPYARFGGEQYF. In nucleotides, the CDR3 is TGTGCCAGCTCACCGTACGCACGCTTCGGGGGAGAGCAGTACTTC.

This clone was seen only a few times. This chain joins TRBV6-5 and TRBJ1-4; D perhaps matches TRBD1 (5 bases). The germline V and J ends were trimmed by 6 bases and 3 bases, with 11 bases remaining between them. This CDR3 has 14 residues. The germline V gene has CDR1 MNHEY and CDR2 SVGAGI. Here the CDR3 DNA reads TGTGCCAGCAGACCCTGGGACTCTAATGAAAAACTGTTTTTT. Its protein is CASRPWDSNEKLFF.

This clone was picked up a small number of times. In DNA form, the CDR3 reads TGTGCCAGCAGCCCGACAGGATTCGAGGGGTCCGAGCAGTACTTC. It encodes CASSPTGFEGSEQYF. The rearrangement uses TRBV7-6 and TRBJ2-7; D is possibly TRBD1 (6 bases). The CDR3 is 15 amino acids. In germline, CDR1 is SGHVS, CDR2 FNYEAQ. V dropped 5 bases and J dropped 6 bases, with 20 bases sitting between them.

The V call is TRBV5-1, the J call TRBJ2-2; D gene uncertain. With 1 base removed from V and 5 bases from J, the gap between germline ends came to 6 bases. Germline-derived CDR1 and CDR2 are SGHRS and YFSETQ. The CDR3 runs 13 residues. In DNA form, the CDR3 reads TGCGCCAGCAGCTTGTTCCTGACCGGGGAGCTGTTTTTT. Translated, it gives CASSLFLTGELFF.

CDR3 in amino acids: CASKSGHRGEQDTQYF. CDR3 sequence (DNA): TGTGCCAGCAAATCGGGCCACAGGGGGGAGCAAGATACGCAGTATTTT. The genes are TRBV6-6 and TRBJ2-3; 8 nucleotides align to TRBD1. From germline, CDR1 is MNHNY and CDR2 SVGAGI (reference sequence). V shed 7 bases, J shed 5 bases, and the junction held 14 bases outside the gene matches. CDR3 length: 16 residues.

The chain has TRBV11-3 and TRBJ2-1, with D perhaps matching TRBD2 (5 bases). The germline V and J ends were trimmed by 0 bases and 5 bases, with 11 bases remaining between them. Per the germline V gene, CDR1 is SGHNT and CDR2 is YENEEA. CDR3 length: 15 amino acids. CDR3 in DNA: TGTGCCAGCAGCTTAGATCCCGGGAATAACAATGAGCAGTTCTTC. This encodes CASSLDPGNNNEQFF.

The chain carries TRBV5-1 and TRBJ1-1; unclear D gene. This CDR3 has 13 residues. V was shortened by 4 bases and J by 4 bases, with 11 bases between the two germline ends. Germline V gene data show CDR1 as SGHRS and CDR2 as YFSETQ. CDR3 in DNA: TGCGCCAGCAGCCGCACCGCGGGCACTGAAGCTTTCTTT. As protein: CASSRTAGTEAFF.

CDR3 residues: CASSLPDRGYNEQFF. The DNA of the CDR3 is TGTGCCAGCAGCTTACCGGACAGGGGCTACAATGAGCAGTTCTTC. V and J are TRBV11-2 and TRBJ2-1; TRBD1 matches at 9 bases. The CDR3 contains 15 residues. Germline CDR1 and CDR2: SGHAT and FQNNGV. Losses at the gene ends were 2 bases for V and 3 bases for J; bases not matched to a gene: 2.

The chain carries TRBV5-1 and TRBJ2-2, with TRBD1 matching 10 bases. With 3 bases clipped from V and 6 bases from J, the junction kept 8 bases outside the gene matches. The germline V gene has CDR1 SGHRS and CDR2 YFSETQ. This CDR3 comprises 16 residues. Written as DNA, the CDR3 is TGCGCCAGCAGCTCGAAGGGACAGGGGAATCCCGGGGAGCTGTTTTTT. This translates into CASSSKGQGNPGELFF.

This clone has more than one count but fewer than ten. The CDR3 DNA reads TGCGCCAGCAGTGGGGACTACAGGGACATCTATGGCTACACCTTC. Protein product: CASSGDYRDIYGYTF. The J gene is TRBJ1-2, the V gene TRBV10-1; D is perhaps TRBD1 (6 bases). Germline V lookup: CDR1 WNHNN, CDR2 SYGVQD (reference sequence). V was clipped by 4 bases and J by 4 bases, with 16 bases between them. This CDR3 is 15 amino acids long.

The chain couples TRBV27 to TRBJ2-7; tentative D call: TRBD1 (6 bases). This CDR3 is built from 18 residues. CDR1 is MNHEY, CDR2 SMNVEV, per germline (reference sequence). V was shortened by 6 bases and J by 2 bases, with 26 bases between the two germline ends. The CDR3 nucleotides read TGTGCCAGCAGCTCTCGGGACATCTCGGTGGGTGAGGCCTACGAGCAGTACTTC. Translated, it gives CASSSRDISVGEAYEQYF.

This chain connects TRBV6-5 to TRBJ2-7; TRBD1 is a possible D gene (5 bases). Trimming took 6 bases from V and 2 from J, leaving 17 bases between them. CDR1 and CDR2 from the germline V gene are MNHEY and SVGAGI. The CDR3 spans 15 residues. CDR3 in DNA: TGTGCCAGCAGGCTCGACAGAAACACGGCCTACGAGCAGTACTTC. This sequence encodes CASRLDRNTAYEQYF.

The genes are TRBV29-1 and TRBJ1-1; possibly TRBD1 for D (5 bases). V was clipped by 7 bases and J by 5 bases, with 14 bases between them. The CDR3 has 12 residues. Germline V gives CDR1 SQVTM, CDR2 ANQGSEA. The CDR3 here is CSADTRGTEAFF. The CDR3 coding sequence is TGCAGCGCCGATACGCGGGGGACTGAAGCTTTCTTT.

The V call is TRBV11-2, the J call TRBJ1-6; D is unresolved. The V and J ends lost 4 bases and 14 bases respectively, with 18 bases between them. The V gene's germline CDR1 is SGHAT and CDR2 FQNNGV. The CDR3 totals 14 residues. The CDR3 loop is CASSSPPTAPTLHF. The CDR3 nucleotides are TGTGCCAGCAGCTCTCCCCCAACAGCTCCAACCCTCCACTTT. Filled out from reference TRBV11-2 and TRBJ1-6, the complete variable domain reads EAGVAQSPRYKIIEKRQSVAFWCNPISGHATLYWYQQILGQGPKLLIQFQNNGVVDDSQLPKDRFSAERLKGVDSTLKIQPAKLEDSAVYLCASSSPPTAPTLHFGNGTRLTVT.

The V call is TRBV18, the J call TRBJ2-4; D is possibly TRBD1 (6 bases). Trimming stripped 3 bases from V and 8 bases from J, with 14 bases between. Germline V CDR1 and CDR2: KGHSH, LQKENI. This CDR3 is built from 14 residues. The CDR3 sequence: CASSPSGVRDIQYF. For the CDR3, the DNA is TGTGCCAGCTCACCGTCAGGGGTGCGGGACATTCAGTACTTC.

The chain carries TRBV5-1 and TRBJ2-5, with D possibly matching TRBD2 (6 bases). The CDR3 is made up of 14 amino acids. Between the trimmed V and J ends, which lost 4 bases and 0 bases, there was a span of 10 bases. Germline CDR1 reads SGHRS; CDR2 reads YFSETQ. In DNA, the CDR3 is TGCGCCAGCAGCGAGGAGGGGTACCAAGAGACCCAGTACTTC. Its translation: CASSEEGYQETQYF.

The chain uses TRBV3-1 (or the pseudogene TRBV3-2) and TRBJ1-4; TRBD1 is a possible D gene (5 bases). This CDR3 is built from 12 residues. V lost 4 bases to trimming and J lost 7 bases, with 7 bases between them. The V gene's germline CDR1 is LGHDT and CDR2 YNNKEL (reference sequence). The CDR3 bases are TGTGCCAGCAGCCGGGGGGGTGAAAAACTGTTTTTT. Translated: CASSRGGEKLFF.

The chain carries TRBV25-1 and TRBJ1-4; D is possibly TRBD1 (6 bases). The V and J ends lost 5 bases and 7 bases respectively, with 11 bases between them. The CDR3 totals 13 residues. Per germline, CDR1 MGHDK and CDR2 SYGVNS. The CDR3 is CASSPRGIEKLFF. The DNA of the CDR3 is TGTGCCAGCAGTCCCAGGGGTATTGAAAAACTGTTTTTT.

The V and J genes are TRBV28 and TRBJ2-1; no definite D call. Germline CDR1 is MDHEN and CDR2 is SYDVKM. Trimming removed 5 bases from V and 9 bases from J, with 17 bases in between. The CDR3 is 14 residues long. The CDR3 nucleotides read TGTGCCAGCAGTCCCCAGCTAGGTATCAGTGAGCAGTTCTTC. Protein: CASSPQLGISEQFF.

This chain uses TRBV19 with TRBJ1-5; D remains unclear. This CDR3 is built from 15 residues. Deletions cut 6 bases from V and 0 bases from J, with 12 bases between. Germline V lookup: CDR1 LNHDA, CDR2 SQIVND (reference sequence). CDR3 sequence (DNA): TGTGCCAGTAGCCGTCGGGGAAATAGCAATCAGCCCCAGCATTTT. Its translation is CASSRRGNSNQPQHF.

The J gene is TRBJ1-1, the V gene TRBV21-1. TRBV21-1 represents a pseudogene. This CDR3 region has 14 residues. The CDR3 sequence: CASSKPGVNTEAFF. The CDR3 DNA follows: TGTGCCAGCAGCAAACCGGGGGTGAACACTGAAGCTTTCTTT.

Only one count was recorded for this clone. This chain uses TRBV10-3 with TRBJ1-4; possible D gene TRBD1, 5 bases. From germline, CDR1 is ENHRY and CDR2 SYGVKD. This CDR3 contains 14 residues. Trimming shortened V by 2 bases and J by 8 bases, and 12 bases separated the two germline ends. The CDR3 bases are TGTGCCATCAGTGAGGGCAGGGAGGGAGAAAAACTGTTTTTT. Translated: CAISEGREGEKLFF.